The sequence of this T cell receptor (beta chain) was determined in a study of T cell responses to AZD1222 COVID-19 vaccine. Study-level results: Only six AZD1222 recipients tested seropositive at baseline. The sample set comprised mostly white British donors with more females, and clonal diversity was possibly underestimated. Nearly half of spike-specific TCRs reportedly go after variant regions that carry no mutations. CD4 TCRs linked to vaccination spanned spike, dominating at 160-218 and 743-854.

Trimming removed 0 bases at V and 2 bases at J, with 5 bases between. The CDR3 totals 13 residues. Looked up from germline, CDR1 is SGHNT and CDR2 is YYREEE (reference sequence). Using immunoSEQ multiplex PCR, the repertoire was profiled, and TCRdb retains in-frame clones only, with some absent. The sample carries 170,000 or so clones, 88% recorded once. Of note for this clone: The antigen is undetermined. This sample includes further DNA sequences coding for the same CDR3.

This TCR was sampled from an adult who received the AZD1222 COVID-19 vaccine. The sample in question was peripheral blood, obtained 28 days after the second AZD1222 dose. The rearrangement links TRBV5-4 to TRBJ1-2; D may be TRBD1 (5 bases). The DNA of the CDR3 is TGTGCCAGCAGCTTGGCAGGGAACTATGGCTACACCTTC. It specifies CASSLAGNYGYTF.